One and the same sample provided the 32 T cell receptor beta chains below, sequenced in a study of blood T cell repertoires in COVID-19 (dated by TCRdb to between 2020 and 2021). The library came from the immunoSEQ multiplex PCR assay. Drawn from immuneACCESS, this table holds only the in-frame rearrangements with V and J called that TCRdb kept. Clones are partly lost; checked studies trace under half to an unresolved V gene and leave the rest unexplained. The sample table shows about 100,000 clones, and over 65% are seen once. The ten largest clonotypes hold about 13% of the sample. Sequenced sample: peripheral blood. These TCRs come from a human donor in a cohort sampled during active COVID-19.

The chain uses TRBV9 and TRBJ2-1, with no clear D. Deletions cut 2 bases from V and 1 base from J, with 7 bases between. Germline lookup yields CDR1 SGDLS and CDR2 YYNGEE. The CDR3 consists of 14 residues. CDR3 amino acids: CASSVSPSYNEQFF. In DNA, the CDR3 is TGTGCCAGCAGCGTCTCCCCGTCCTACAATGAGCAGTTCTTC. Variable domain in full (rest from reference TRBV9 and TRBJ2-1): DSGVTQTPKHLITATGQRVTLRCSPRSGDLSVYWYQQSLDQGLQFLIQYYNGEERAKGNILERFSAQQFPDLHSELNLSSLELGDSALYFCASSVSPSYNEQFFGPGTRLTVL.

The gene calls are TRBV6-6 and TRBJ1-2; D perhaps matches TRBD1 (5 bases). The CDR3 spans 14 residues. V lost 2 bases and J 2 bases, leaving 9 bases between the germline ends. The germline CDR1 and CDR2 sequences are MNHNY and SVGAGI (reference sequence). CDR3 DNA: TGTGCCAGCAGTTACAGGGGTCAGAACTATGGCTACACCTTC. It codes for CASSYRGQNYGYTF.

This chain links TRBV29-1 with TRBJ2-3; D call uncertain. Trimming removed 5 bases at V and 2 bases at J, with 2 bases between. CDR3 length: 10 amino acids. Germline lookup yields CDR1 SQVTM and CDR2 ANQGSEA. DNA for the CDR3: TGCAGCGTTCTCACAGATACGCAGTATTTT. Translation gives CSVLTDTQYF.

The J gene is TRBJ2-6, the V gene TRBV19, with D perhaps matching TRBD1 (5 bases). CDR3 length: 15 amino acids. Trimming shortened V by 5 bases and J by 0 bases, and 8 bases separated the two germline ends. Germline-derived CDR1 and CDR2 are LNHDA and SQIVND (reference sequence). CDR3 sequence (DNA): TGTGCCAGTAGTCCAGGGAACTCTGGGGCCAACGTCCTGACTTTC. Protein sequence: CASSPGNSGANVLTF.

The chain's CDR3 is CASSTVGGSSNQPQHF. CDR3 DNA: TGTGCCAGTAGTACTGTAGGCGGGTCGAGCAATCAGCCCCAGCATTTT. V usage is TRBV19 and J usage is TRBJ1-5, with D hard to call. CDR3 length: 16 residues. Trimming stripped 4 bases from V and 1 base from J, with 14 bases between. Per germline, CDR1 LNHDA and CDR2 SQIVND (reference sequence). The complete variable domain, with remaining parts taken from reference TRBV19 and TRBJ1-5, reads DGGITQSPKYLFRKEGQNVTLSCEQNLNHDAMYWYRQDPGQGLRLIYYSQIVNDFQKGDIAEGYSVSREKKESFPLTVTSAQKNPTAFYLCASSTVGGSSNQPQHFGDGTRLSIL.

V gene TRBV7-9 combines with J gene TRBJ2-7; TRBD2 aligns across 8 bases. CDR3 length: 14 amino acids. V was clipped by 8 bases and J by 5 bases; unmatched bases: 11. The germline V gene has CDR1 SEHNR and CDR2 FQNEAQ (reference sequence). The CDR3 loop is CASALAGLIHEQYF. For the CDR3, the DNA is TGTGCCAGCGCGTTAGCGGGATTAATCCACGAGCAGTACTTC. The complete variable domain, with remaining parts taken from reference TRBV7-9 and TRBJ2-7, reads DTGVSQNPRHKITKRGQNVTFRCDPISEHNRLYWYRQTLGQGPEFLTYFQNEAQLEKSRLLSDRFSAERPKGSFSTLEIQRTEQGDSAMYLCASALAGLIHEQYFGPGTRLTVT.

The chain employs TRBV27 and TRBJ1-2; D is possibly TRBD1 (5 bases). Deletions cut 8 bases from V and 3 bases from J, with 19 bases between. Per the germline V gene, CDR1 is MNHEY and CDR2 is SMNVEV (reference sequence). This CDR3 spans 15 amino acids. CDR3 residues: CASPKGPQGYYGYTF. CDR3 nucleotide sequence: TGTGCCAGCCCAAAAGGGCCTCAGGGATACTATGGCTACACCTTC.

The J gene is TRBJ2-4, the V gene TRBV30, with TRBD2 identical over 9 bases. With 3 bases clipped from V and 4 bases from J, the junction kept 7 bases outside the gene matches. This CDR3 contains 15 residues. CDR1 GTSNPN and CDR2 SVGIG come from the germline V gene (reference sequence). The CDR3 DNA is TGTGCCTGGAGCGCGCGGACTAGCGAGAAAAACATTCAGTACTTC. Amino acids: CAWSARTSEKNIQYF.

The J gene is TRBJ1-2, the V gene TRBV11-2; D perhaps matches TRBD1 (6 bases). The ends were cut back, 1 base at V and 6 bases at J, with 18 bases in the middle. Germline assignment: CDR1 SGHAT and CDR2 FQNNGV. This CDR3 has 16 residues. The CDR3 DNA is TGTGCCAGCAGCTTAGCACGGACAGCTACACGGGATGGCTACACCTTC. Its protein is CASSLARTATRDGYTF.

This clone was observed a few times. The V call is TRBV7-9, the J call TRBJ1-5; 8 bases are a match to TRBD1. J lost 1 base, V lost 3 bases, and 2 bases had no gene match. Germline values: CDR1 SEHNR, CDR2 FQNEAQ (reference sequence). The CDR3 has 15 amino acids. CDR3: CASSFGTGSNQPQHF. CDR3 nucleotide sequence: TGTGCCAGCAGCTTCGGGACAGGCAGCAATCAGCCCCAGCATTTT.

The rearrangement links TRBV19 to TRBJ1-5, with 8 bases that match TRBD1. Looked up from germline, CDR1 is LNHDA and CDR2 is SQIVND (reference sequence). The CDR3 sequence is 14 residues long. With 8 bases clipped from V and 1 base from J, the junction kept 4 bases outside the gene matches. For the CDR3, the DNA is TGTGCCAGTCGGCAGGGGGCGAGCAATCAGCCCCAGCATTTT. Translation: CASRQGASNQPQHF.

The chain links TRBV19 to TRBJ2-7; possibly TRBD1 for D (6 bases). The CDR3 length is 13 residues. CDR1 is LNHDA, CDR2 SQIVND, per germline (reference sequence). Deletions cut 2 bases from V and 6 bases from J, with 11 bases between. CDR3 nucleotide sequence: TGTGCCAGTAGTATAACGGGACACGTCGAGCAGTACTTC. This translates into CASSITGHVEQYF.

The chain carries TRBV7-9 and TRBJ2-1, with TRBD1 matching 7 bases. This CDR3 has 17 amino acids. With 5 bases clipped from V and 6 bases from J, the junction kept 16 bases outside the gene matches. Looked up from germline, CDR1 is SEHNR and CDR2 is FQNEAQ (reference sequence). The CDR3: CASSPQLGQQSVNEQFF. As DNA, the CDR3 is TGTGCCAGCAGCCCCCAGTTGGGACAGCAGTCGGTCAATGAGCAGTTCTTC.

The chain couples TRBV4-3 to TRBJ2-6, with D perhaps matching TRBD1 (6 bases). Trimming shortened V by 1 base and J by 4 bases, and 11 bases separated the two germline ends. The CDR3 is 16 amino acids. Germline loops: CDR1 LGHNA, CDR2 YSLEER. The CDR3 reads CASSQVGTSGANVLTF. The CDR3, as DNA: TGCGCCAGCAGCCAAGTGGGGACATCAGGGGCCAACGTCCTGACTTTC.

V gene TRBV3-1 (or the pseudogene TRBV3-2) combines with J gene TRBJ1-2, with D possibly being TRBD1 (5 bases). CDR1 LGHDT and CDR2 YNNKEL come from the germline V gene (reference sequence). This CDR3 region has 15 residues. The ends were cut back, 0 bases at V and 5 bases at J, with 13 bases in the middle. The DNA of the CDR3 is TGTGCCAGCAGCCAAGATCTCGGGACTGCGTATGGCTACACCTTC. Its translation is CASSQDLGTAYGYTF.

This rearrangement joins TRBV7-2 to TRBJ2-1; TRBD2 aligns across 9 bases. V gave up 1 base and J gave up 7 bases; unmatched junction bases: 8. Germline V lookup: CDR1 SGHTA, CDR2 FQGNSA. CDR3 length: 16 amino acids. The CDR3 nucleotides are TGTGCCAGCAGCTTAGGGGGTAGCGGGAGAGGTAATGAGCAGTTCTTC. It encodes CASSLGGSGRGNEQFF.

The chain carries TRBV20-1 and TRBJ1-2; no reliable D call. Trimming removed 6 bases from V and 5 bases from J, with 10 bases in between. Germline V gene data show CDR1 as DFQATT and CDR2 as SNEGSKA (reference sequence). This CDR3 contains 11 residues. The CDR3 protein is CSATGTYGYTF. The CDR3 nucleotides are TGCAGTGCCACGGGAACTTATGGCTACACCTTC.

The table lists this clone with a few counts. This rearrangement joins TRBV3-1 (or the pseudogene TRBV3-2) to TRBJ1-5, with D maybe TRBD1 (5 bases). Germline V gives CDR1 LGHDT, CDR2 YNNKEL (reference sequence). This CDR3 contains 14 residues. The V end was cut by 5 bases, the J end by 7 bases, with 15 bases between. The CDR3 DNA reads TGTGCCAGCAGCAAAGGGACTGCTCACCAGCCCCAGCATTTT. It encodes CASSKGTAHQPQHF.

This chain joins TRBV7-2 and TRBJ1-5; D not certain. The length of the CDR3 is 13 residues. The germline V and J ends were trimmed by 1 base and 11 bases, with 12 bases remaining between them. CDR1 and CDR2 (germline): SGHTA, FQGNSA. CDR3: CASSLGRKESQHF. CDR3 nucleotide sequence: TGTGCCAGCAGCTTAGGGCGGAAGGAATCCCAGCATTTT.

This clone was observed a few times. The V and J genes are TRBV28 and TRBJ1-2; a possible D gene is TRBD1 (6 bases). The CDR3 contains 12 residues. V was trimmed by 5 bases and J by 8 bases, leaving 12 bases between them. Germline CDR1 reads MDHEN; CDR2 reads SYDVKM. CDR3 in amino acids: CASSQQGYGYTF. The DNA of the CDR3 is TGTGCCAGCAGTCAACAGGGTTACGGCTACACCTTC.

The chain is built from TRBV19 and TRBJ2-4, with D unresolved. The CDR3 is made up of 15 amino acids. Germline assignment: CDR1 LNHDA and CDR2 SQIVND (reference sequence). V was pared by 3 bases and J by 0 bases, with 9 bases between. The CDR3 loop reads CASSMTRLAKNIQYF. The CDR3, as DNA: TGTGCCAGTAGTATGACAAGGCTAGCCAAAAACATTCAGTACTTC.

This clone was seen only once. The V and J genes are TRBV27 and TRBJ2-5; the D gene is possibly TRBD2 (5 bases). The germline gives CDR1 MNHEY, CDR2 SMNVEV (reference sequence). The CDR3 has 13 amino acids. With 7 bases removed from V and 4 bases from J, the gap between germline ends came to 13 bases. The CDR3 loop reads CASKLLAGETQYF. For the CDR3, the DNA is TGTGCCAGCAAATTACTCGCGGGAGAGACCCAGTACTTC.

The rearrangement joins TRBV6-5 to TRBJ2-5; 7 bases are a match to TRBD1. Germline CDR1 MNHEY, CDR2 SVGAGI. This CDR3 contains 15 residues. The V gene end was trimmed by 5 bases and the J gene end by 5 bases; junction bases not matched to a gene: 11. CDR3 sequence: CASSPLDRDKETQYF. The CDR3 nucleotides are TGTGCCAGCAGTCCCTTAGACAGGGATAAGGAGACCCAGTACTTC.

The chain couples TRBV30 to TRBJ2-7; possible D gene TRBD2, 5 bases. This CDR3 comprises 15 residues. Germline assignment: CDR1 GTSNPN and CDR2 SVGIG (reference sequence). V lost 3 bases, J lost 3 bases, and 18 bases lay in between. CDR3 amino acids: CAWRQTGGLNYEQYF. The CDR3, as DNA: TGTGCCTGGAGGCAGACCGGAGGCTTAAACTACGAGCAGTACTTC.

This clone came up a few times. This chain links TRBV11-3 with TRBJ2-2; TRBD1 matches at 7 bases. With V trimmed by 5 bases and J by 4 bases, 4 bases remained unmatched. This CDR3 has 14 residues. Germline values: CDR1 SGHNT, CDR2 YENEEA. CDR3 bases: TGTGCCAGCAGCAAACAGGGGAGCACCGGGGAGCTGTTTTTT. It is translated as CASSKQGSTGELFF.

This sequence joins TRBV19 and TRBJ2-2; 7 bases map to TRBD1. After removal of 4 bases from V and 0 bases from J, the junction contained 2 bases not matched to a gene. Germline CDR1 and CDR2: LNHDA and SQIVND (reference sequence). The CDR3 spans 15 residues. In DNA, the CDR3 is TGTGCCAGTAGTAGACAGGGCGCGAACACCGGGGAGCTGTTTTTT. Its protein product is CASSRQGANTGELFF.

This chain uses TRBV5-1 with TRBJ2-7; TRBD1 matches 9 bases. The CDR3 loop spans 16 amino acids. The germline CDR1 and CDR2 sequences are SGHRS and YFSETQ. V lost 4 bases and J lost 5; bases outside the gene matches: 13. The CDR3 reads CASSNGPGTGKDEQYF. The DNA for the CDR3 is TGCGCCAGCAGCAACGGACCCGGGACAGGGAAGGACGAGCAGTACTTC.

The chain employs TRBV14 and TRBJ2-1, with TRBD2 as a possible D gene (6 bases). From germline, CDR1 is SGHDN and CDR2 FVKESK. The length of the CDR3 is 14 residues. Trimming took 5 bases from V and 6 from J, leaving 14 bases between them. CDR3 nucleotides: TGTGCCAGCAGCGATTACGGGAGTTTCAATGAGCAGTTCTTC. Translation gives CASSDYGSFNEQFF.

The genes are TRBV6-5 and TRBJ2-3; D possibly corresponds to TRBD2 (6 bases). Trimming pared 2 bases from V and 0 bases from J, leaving 9 bases between. Looked up from germline, CDR1 is MNHEY and CDR2 is SVGAGI. This CDR3 has 15 amino acids. The CDR3, as DNA: TGTGCCAGCAGTTACCTCGGGGGAAGCACAGATACGCAGTATTTT. It specifies CASSYLGGSTDTQYF.

This clone was recorded once. The V and J genes are TRBV9 and TRBJ2-1; D ambiguous. This CDR3 contains 15 residues. Trimming left V 1 base short and J 4 bases short, with 12 bases between. The germline V gene encodes CDR1 SGDLS and CDR2 YYNGEE. The CDR3 bases are TGTGCCAGCAGCGTAACAACCCACGTTTACAATGAGCAGTTCTTC. Amino acids: CASSVTTHVYNEQFF.

The gene calls are TRBV7-2 and TRBJ2-3, with 8 positions matching TRBD1. This CDR3 contains 12 residues. CDR1 and CDR2 (germline): SGHTA, FQGNSA. The junction had 6 bases not matched to a gene; V was cut back by 7 bases and J by 9 bases. CDR3 in DNA: TGTGCCAGCAAACTGAGACAGGGGACGCAGTATTTT. Residues: CASKLRQGTQYF.

V gene TRBV25-1 combines with J gene TRBJ1-1, with a tentative D call TRBD1 (6 bases). Per the germline V gene, CDR1 is MGHDK and CDR2 is SYGVNS. The CDR3 totals 11 residues. V was clipped by 6 bases and J by 8 bases, with 10 bases between them. CDR3 sequence (DNA): TGTGCCAGCAGACAGGGTCGAGAAGCTTTCTTT. Its protein product is CASRQGREAFF.